This passage covers 21 T cell receptor beta chains from one sample sequenced in a study of T cells after yellow fever vaccination. One entry per CDR3 protein results from TCRdb running MiXCR on the 5' RACE reads. The profile shows some 350,000 distinct CDR3 sequences, roughly 3.9% of them singletons. Sequenced here: PBMCs, sampled 5 days after the yellow fever booster vaccination. The origin of the receptors is a man aged 18-30 years who received the YFV17D yellow fever vaccine.

This clonotype was seen a handful of times. The gene calls are TRBV7-9 and TRBJ1-5; D perhaps matches TRBD1 (5 bases). The germline gives CDR1 SEHNR, CDR2 FQNEAQ (reference sequence). Between the trimmed V and J ends, which lost 3 bases and 3 bases, there was a span of 6 bases. The CDR3 runs 13 residues. The CDR3 sequence is CASSFGTNQPQHF. CDR3 DNA: TGTGCCAGCAGCTTTGGGACCAATCAGCCCCAGCATTTT.

This chain uses TRBV7-9 with TRBJ2-5; D may be TRBD2 (5 bases). CDR3 length: 13 amino acids. The V end was cut by 5 bases, the J end by 5 bases, with 12 bases between. CDR1 and CDR2 from the germline V gene are SEHNR and FQNEAQ (reference sequence). Written as DNA, the CDR3 is TGTGCCAGCAGCCTTTTTCCGGGGGAGACCCAGTACTTC. It encodes CASSLFPGETQYF.

This clonotype has at least ten counts. The gene calls are TRBV5-1 and TRBJ1-5; 9 nucleotides agree with TRBD1. J lost 4 bases, V lost 4 bases, and 3 bases had no gene match. Germline CDR1 SGHRS, CDR2 YFSETQ. There are 14 residues in the CDR3. CDR3 loop: CASSTGQGNQPQHF. CDR3 nucleotide sequence: TGCGCCAGCAGCACGGGACAGGGTAATCAGCCCCAGCATTTT.

This clonotype appeared many times. The gene calls are TRBV5-1 and TRBJ2-2; D unclear. The germline gives CDR1 SGHRS, CDR2 YFSETQ. Between the trimmed V and J ends, which lost 1 base and 5 bases, there was a span of 6 bases. The CDR3 contains 13 residues. CDR3 in amino acids: CASSLRFTGELFF. The CDR3 DNA sequence: TGCGCCAGCAGCTTGCGGTTTACCGGGGAGCTGTTTTTT.

The chain recombines TRBV5-1 with TRBJ1-2; possible D gene TRBD1, 5 bases. The V end was cut by 4 bases, the J end by 4 bases, with 14 bases between. This CDR3 region has 14 residues. In germline, CDR1 is SGHRS, CDR2 YFSETQ. CDR3 region: CASSPGRQPYGYTF. The CDR3 nucleotides are TGCGCCAGCAGCCCGGGGAGACAGCCCTATGGCTACACCTTC.

This clonotype was seen more than once but under ten times. The V and J genes are TRBV20-1 and TRBJ2-1; unclear D gene. V lost 0 bases and J lost 0, with 9 bases in between. CDR3 length: 15 residues. Germline V gene sequence: CDR1 DFQATT, CDR2 SNEGSKA (reference sequence). In DNA form, the CDR3 reads TGCAGTGCTAGAGAGTTCCGGTACTCCTACAATGAGCAGTTCTTC. Its protein product is CSAREFRYSYNEQFF.

This clonotype was recorded many times. This sequence joins TRBV23-1 and TRBJ2-4, with D unresolved. TRBV23-1 is an ORF, and what it does is uncertain. V gave up 2 bases and J gave up 2 bases, with 22 bases separating them. The CDR3 is 19 residues long. CDR3 region: CASSQPKRAPPPPKNIQYF. The CDR3 DNA follows: TGCGCCAGCAGTCAACCGAAACGGGCACCTCCGCCTCCCAAAAACATTCAGTACTTC.

V gene TRBV30 combines with J gene TRBJ1-1, with D possibly TRBD1 on 6 matching bases. The germline V gene encodes CDR1 GTSNPN and CDR2 SVGIG (reference sequence). CDR3 length equals 14 residues. V was pared by 3 bases and J by 1 base, with 12 bases between. The CDR3 sequence: CAWRRRGGNTEAFF. In DNA form, the CDR3 reads TGTGCCTGGAGACGTAGAGGGGGGAACACTGAAGCTTTCTTT.

The V and J genes are TRBV29-1 and TRBJ1-2, with 7 bases aligning to TRBD1. The length of the CDR3 is 15 residues. V shed 3 bases, J shed 4 bases, and the junction held 11 bases outside the gene matches. CDR1 SQVTM and CDR2 ANQGSEA come from the germline V gene. The DNA for the CDR3 is TGCAGCGTTGACCAGGGGGAAGAAGGAAGCTATGGCTACACCTTC. Protein sequence: CSVDQGEEGSYGYTF.

There are a few counts of this clonotype. V usage is TRBV20-1 and J usage is TRBJ2-5, with D perhaps matching TRBD1 (5 bases). The ends were cut back, 3 bases at V and 5 bases at J, with 10 bases in the middle. The CDR3 is 12 amino acids. CDR1 is DFQATT and CDR2 is SNEGSKA in the germline V gene (reference sequence). As DNA, the CDR3 is TGCAGTGCTAGCGCCAGGGCGGAGACCCAGTACTTC. Translating gives CSASARAETQYF.

The rearrangement uses TRBV24-1 and TRBJ2-5; TRBD2 is a possible D gene (5 bases). The CDR3 totals 14 residues. V was cut by 2 bases and J by 7 bases, with 13 bases left in between. Per the germline V gene, CDR1 is KGHDR and CDR2 is SFDVKD. The CDR3 coding sequence is TGTGCCACCAGTGATTCCGCGGGCGCTGGGACCCAGTACTTC. Amino acids: CATSDSAGAGTQYF.

Only a few counts were recorded for this clonotype. The rearrangement joins TRBV4-1 to TRBJ2-1; 8 bases match TRBD2. This CDR3 has 15 amino acids. CDR1 and CDR2 from the germline V gene are MGHRA and YSYEKL. Trimming took 0 bases from V and 8 from J; bases not matched to a gene: 6. DNA of the CDR3: TGCGCCAGCAGCCAAGAATCGAGCGGGGGCTATGAGCAGTTCTTC. Its protein product is CASSQESSGGYEQFF.

The rearrangement uses TRBV4-1 and TRBJ2-7; 8 bases match TRBD1. Germline lookup yields CDR1 MGHRA and CDR2 YSYEKL. V lost 3 bases and J lost 3; bases outside the gene matches: 7. This CDR3 is 15 amino acids long. The CDR3, as DNA: TGCGCCAGCAGCCAGGTGCAGGGGGCCCTCTACGAGCAGTACGTC. Its protein is CASSQVQGALYEQYV.

CDR3 DNA sequence: TGTGCCAGCAGCACCGTTCGAGGGCGAAACACGCAGTATTTT. This sequence encodes CASSTVRGRNTQYF. The chain recombines TRBV11-2 with TRBJ2-3; TRBD2 might be the D (5 bases). Germline lookup yields CDR1 SGHAT and CDR2 FQNNGV. V dropped 5 bases and J dropped 9 bases, with 18 bases sitting between them. There are 14 residues in the CDR3.

This clonotype was seen at least ten times. This chain links TRBV5-1 with TRBJ2-5, with D perhaps matching TRBD1 or TRBD2 (5 bases each). Per the germline V gene, CDR1 is SGHRS and CDR2 is YFSETQ. The V gene lost 6 bases and the J gene lost 4 bases, with 16 bases spanning the gap. This CDR3 comprises 14 residues. The chain's CDR3 is CASNPGPRGETQYF. As DNA, the CDR3 is TGCGCCAGCAATCCGGGTCCGAGGGGAGAGACCCAGTACTTC. Together with reference TRBV5-1 and TRBJ2-5, the CDR3 gives the full variable domain: KAGVTQTPRYLIKTRGQQVTLSCSPISGHRSVSWYQQTPGQGLQFLFEYFSETQRNKGNFPGRFSGRQFSNSRSEMNVSTLELGDSALYLCASNPGPRGETQYFGPGTRLLVL.

This clonotype appeared many times. Here the CDR3 DNA reads TGTGCCAGCAGCCTCGGACAGGGCAATCAGCCCCAGCATTTT. Protein sequence: CASSLGQGNQPQHF. The J gene is TRBJ1-5, the V gene TRBV7-9, with 7 nucleotides matching TRBD1. Unmatched junction bases numbered 3, after V lost 5 bases and J lost 2 bases. The CDR3 is made up of 14 amino acids. Germline V gene data show CDR1 as SEHNR and CDR2 as FQNEAQ (reference sequence).

This clonotype was observed a handful of times. The chain links TRBV7-8 to TRBJ2-2; 7 nucleotides line up with TRBD1. CDR3 size: 16 residues. The germline gives CDR1 SGHVS, CDR2 FQNEAQ. V was pared by 1 base and J by 4 bases, with 6 bases of the junction left unmatched. In DNA form, the CDR3 reads TGTGCCAGCAGCTTAGTTGCAGGGGGAAGCACCGGGGAGCTGTTTTTT. The encoded protein is CASSLVAGGSTGELFF.

The V call is TRBV4-3, the J call TRBJ1-2; tentative D call: TRBD1 (6 bases). The germline CDR1 and CDR2 sequences are LGHNA and YSLEER. The CDR3 is 15 amino acids. The V gene lost 2 bases and the J gene lost 3 bases, with 13 bases spanning the gap. CDR3 in DNA: TGCGCCAGCAGCCAATCCTCAGGGGTGTACTATGGCTACACCTTC. Translated, it gives CASSQSSGVYYGYTF.

This clonotype has ten or more counts. This chain uses TRBV10-3 with TRBJ1-1, with 7 bases fitting TRBD1. Germline assignment: CDR1 ENHRY and CDR2 SYGVKD. The CDR3 consists of 16 residues. Unmatched junction bases numbered 13, after V lost 8 bases and J lost 1 base. Here the CDR3 reads CAIGGRGYGGNTEAFF. CDR3 coding DNA: TGTGCCATCGGAGGCAGGGGGTACGGTGGGAACACTGAAGCTTTCTTT.

This clonotype was observed a handful of times. The chain links TRBV5-6 to TRBJ1-5, with D tentatively TRBD1 (6 bases). Trimming left V 5 bases short and J 3 bases short, with 15 bases between. The CDR3 covers 15 residues. CDR1 SGHDT and CDR2 YYEEEE come from the germline V gene. The CDR3: CASSKEGGYNQPQHF. CDR3 coding DNA: TGTGCCAGCAGTAAGGAGGGGGGGTACAATCAGCCCCAGCATTTT.

This chain uses TRBV30 with TRBJ2-7, with 10 positions matching TRBD1. Germline trimming cut 2 bases from V and 6 bases from J; bases unmatched to any gene: 1. This CDR3 comprises 12 residues. CDR1 is GTSNPN, CDR2 SVGIG, per germline (reference sequence). CDR3 DNA sequence: TGTGCCTGGAGTAGGACAGGGGGCGAGCAGTACTTC. It yields the protein CAWSRTGGEQYF. The complete variable domain, with remaining parts taken from reference TRBV30 and TRBJ2-7, reads SQTIHQWPATLVQPVGSPLSLECTVEGTSNPNLYWYRQAAGRGLQLLFYSVGIGQISSEVPQNLSASRPQDRQFILSSKKLLLSDSGFYLCAWSRTGGEQYFGPGTRLTVT.